This T cell receptor beta chain was recovered during a study of radiotherapy plus CTLA-4 blockade in lung cancer. This table comes from immunoSEQ multiplex PCR, and its TCRdb copy is limited to in-frame clones, with some not included. The table lists over 80,000 clones, around nine tenths of them singletons, with around 15% in the top ten. Trimming took 0 bases from V and 1 from J, leaving 7 bases between them. Germline V gene data show CDR1 as MNHEY and CDR2 as SVGAGI. The length of the CDR3 is 15 residues. This receptor was identified in a human donor with non-small cell lung cancer that progressed on radiotherapy plus ipilimumab. Sequencing used peripheral blood, obtained from a patient treated with radiotherapy plus ipilimumab. The chain couples TRBV6-5 to TRBJ2-4; D may be TRBD1 (6 bases). CDR3 nucleotides: TGTGCCAGCAGTTACTCTCAGGGGGCCAAAAACATTCAGTACTTC. Translating it yields CASSYSQGAKNIQYF.